Below are 5 T cell receptor beta chains sequenced from a single sample in a study of siplizumab effects on memory and regulatory T cells. The assay was immunoSEQ multiplex PCR, and TCRdb's table has in-frame clones only and misses some. This table holds more than 60,000 clones, just over 95% found once. The sample consisted of naive CD8+ T cells sorted from blood. These receptors were obtained from a human donor in good health.

With respect to this clone: Other DNA sequences within the sample encode an identical CDR3. The chain recombines TRBV7-9 with TRBJ2-1; the match to TRBD1 covers 11 bases. J lost 5 bases, V lost 4 bases, and 1 base had no gene match. Germline CDR1 reads SEHNR; CDR2 reads FQNEAQ (reference sequence). The CDR3 length is 14 residues. CDR3: CASSSGQGDNEQFF. DNA of the CDR3: TGTGCCAGCAGCTCGGGACAGGGGGACAATGAGCAGTTCTTC.

The rearrangement uses TRBV6-5 and TRBJ2-1; D unresolved. V lost 8 bases and J lost 5, with 7 bases in between. Germline V gene data show CDR1 as MNHEY and CDR2 as SVGAGI. The CDR3 is 11 residues long. CDR3 DNA: TGTGCCAGCGAAGAACACAATGAGCAGTTCTTC. Protein product: CASEEHNEQFF.

The rearrangement joins TRBV18 to TRBJ2-3, with D maybe TRBD1 (6 bases). The CDR3 runs to 21 residues. V was trimmed by 6 bases and J by 4 bases, leaving 35 bases between them. Looked up from germline, CDR1 is KGHSH and CDR2 is LQKENI. The CDR3 region is CASSINLEFIREGEGADTQYF. The CDR3 DNA reads TGTGCCAGCTCCATAAACCTCGAATTTATTCGTGAAGGAGAGGGGGCAGATACGCAGTATTTT.

This clone appeared once. The chain carries TRBV6-5 and TRBJ1-2, with TRBD1 as a possible D gene (6 bases). Between the trimmed V and J ends, which lost 5 bases and 3 bases, there was a span of 10 bases. The CDR3 is 13 residues long. Germline-derived CDR1 and CDR2 are MNHEY and SVGAGI. CDR3 protein: CASSLSGDYGYTF. The DNA of the CDR3 is TGTGCCAGCAGTCTATCAGGGGACTATGGCTACACCTTC.

CDR3 protein: CASSLTGPEQYF. CDR3 in DNA: TGTGCCAGCAGCTTAACAGGTCCCGAGCAGTACTTC. The chain combines TRBV7-2 with TRBJ2-7; D might be TRBD1 (5 bases). Germline-derived CDR1 and CDR2 are SGHTA and FQGNSA. The CDR3 extends over 12 amino acids. The V gene lost 2 bases and the J gene lost 6 bases, with 8 bases spanning the gap.